The present T cell receptor beta chain was sequenced within a study of a mutant IDH1 vaccine in newly diagnosed glioma. Study-wide results and caveats: Whatever changes occurred in top peripheral T cell clonotypes seemed unrelated to pseudoprogression. Patients mounted vaccine-induced immune responses in 90% to 95% of cases.

Regarding this clone: As yet, its antigen is unknown.

V lost 0 bases and J lost 0, with 13 bases in between. The CDR3 extends over 17 amino acids. Germline CDR1 is SGHKS and CDR2 is YYEKEE (reference sequence). Noted time point: week 11, during vaccination. Doses comprised 300 ug of mutant IDH1 20-mer peptide each, plus topical imiquimod. Some clones are missing from TCRdb's copy, which holds only in-frame ones; the method was immunoSEQ multiplex PCR. The sample has 95,000 to 120,000 clones, about 90% seen once; the top ten hold 0.5% to 0.65%. The sequence derives from a woman between 50 and 59 years old with glioma. This specimen was PBMCs, taken from a glioma patient whose treatment included an IDH1 peptide vaccine. V gene TRBV5-5 combines with J gene TRBJ1-3; a weak D match, TRBD1 (6 bases). As DNA, the CDR3 is TGTGCCAGCAGCTTGGGGGCCGGACAGCCCTCTGGAAACACCATATATTTT. It translates to CASSLGAGQPSGNTIYF.